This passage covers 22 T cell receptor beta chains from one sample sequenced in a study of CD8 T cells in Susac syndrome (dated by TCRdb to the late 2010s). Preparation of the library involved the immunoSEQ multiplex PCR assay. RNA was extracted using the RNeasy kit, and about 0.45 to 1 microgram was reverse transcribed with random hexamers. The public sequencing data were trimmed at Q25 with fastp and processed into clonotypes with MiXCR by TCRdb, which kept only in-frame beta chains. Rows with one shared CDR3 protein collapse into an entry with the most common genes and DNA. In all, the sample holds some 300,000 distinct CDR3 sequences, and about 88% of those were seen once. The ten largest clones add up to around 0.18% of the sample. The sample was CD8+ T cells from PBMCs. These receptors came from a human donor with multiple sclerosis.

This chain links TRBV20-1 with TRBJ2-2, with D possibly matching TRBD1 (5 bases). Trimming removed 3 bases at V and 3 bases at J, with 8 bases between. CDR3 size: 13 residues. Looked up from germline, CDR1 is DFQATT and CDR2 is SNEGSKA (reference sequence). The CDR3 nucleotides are TGCAGTGCTAGGGTACAGGACACCGGGGAGCTGTTTTTT. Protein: CSARVQDTGELFF.

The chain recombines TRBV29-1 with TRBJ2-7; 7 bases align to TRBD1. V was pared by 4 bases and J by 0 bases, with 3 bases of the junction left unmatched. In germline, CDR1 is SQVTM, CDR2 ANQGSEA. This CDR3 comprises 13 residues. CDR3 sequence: CSVAAGGSYEQYF. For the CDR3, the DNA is TGCAGCGTTGCCGCAGGGGGCTCCTACGAGCAGTACTTC.

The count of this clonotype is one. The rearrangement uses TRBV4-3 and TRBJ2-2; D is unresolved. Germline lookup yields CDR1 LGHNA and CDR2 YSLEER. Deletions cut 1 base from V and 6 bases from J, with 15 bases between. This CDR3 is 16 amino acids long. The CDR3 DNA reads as TGCGCCAGCAGCCAAGGGTATCGGAGCTGGGCCGGGGAGCTGTTTTTT. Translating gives CASSQGYRSWAGELFF.

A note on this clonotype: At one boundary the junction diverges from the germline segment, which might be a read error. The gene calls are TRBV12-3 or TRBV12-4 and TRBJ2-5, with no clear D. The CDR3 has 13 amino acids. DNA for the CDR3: TGTGCCAGCAGTGTAGCCACCCAAGAGACCCAGTACTTC. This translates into CASSVATQETQYF.

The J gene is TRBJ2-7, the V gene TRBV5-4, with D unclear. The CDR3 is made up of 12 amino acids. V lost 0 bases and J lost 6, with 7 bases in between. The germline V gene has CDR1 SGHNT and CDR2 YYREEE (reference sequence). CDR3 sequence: CASSLESSEQYF. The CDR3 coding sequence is TGTGCCAGCAGCTTGGAAAGTTCCGAGCAGTACTTC.

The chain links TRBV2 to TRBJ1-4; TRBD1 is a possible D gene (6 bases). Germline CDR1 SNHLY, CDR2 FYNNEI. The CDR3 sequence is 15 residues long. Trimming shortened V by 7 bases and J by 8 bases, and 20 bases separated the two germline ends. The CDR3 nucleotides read TGTGCCAGCATCCCCGGGGGGGGGCGCGAGGAAAAACTGTTTTTT. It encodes CASIPGGGREEKLFF.

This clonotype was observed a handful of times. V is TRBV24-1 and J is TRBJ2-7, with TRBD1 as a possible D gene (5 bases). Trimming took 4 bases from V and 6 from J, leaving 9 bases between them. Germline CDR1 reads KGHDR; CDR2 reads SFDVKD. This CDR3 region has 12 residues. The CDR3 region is CATSDQGLEQYF. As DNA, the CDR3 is TGTGCCACCAGTGACCAGGGTCTCGAGCAGTACTTC.

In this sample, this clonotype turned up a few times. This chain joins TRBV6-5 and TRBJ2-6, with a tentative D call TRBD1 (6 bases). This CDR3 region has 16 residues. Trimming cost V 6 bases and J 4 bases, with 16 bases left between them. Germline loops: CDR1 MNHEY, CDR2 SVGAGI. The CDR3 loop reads CASRSLQGTGANVLTF. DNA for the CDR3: TGTGCCAGCAGATCACTCCAGGGGACCGGGGCCAACGTCCTGACTTTC.

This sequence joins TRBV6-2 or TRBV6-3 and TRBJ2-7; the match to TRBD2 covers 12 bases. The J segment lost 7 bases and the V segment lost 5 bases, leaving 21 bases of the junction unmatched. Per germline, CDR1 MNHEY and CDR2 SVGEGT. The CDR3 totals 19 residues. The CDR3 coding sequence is TGTGCCAGCAGTACCACGACTAGCGGGAGACTTGGCCCGTTAGGAGAGCAGTACTTC. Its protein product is CASSTTTSGRLGPLGEQYF.

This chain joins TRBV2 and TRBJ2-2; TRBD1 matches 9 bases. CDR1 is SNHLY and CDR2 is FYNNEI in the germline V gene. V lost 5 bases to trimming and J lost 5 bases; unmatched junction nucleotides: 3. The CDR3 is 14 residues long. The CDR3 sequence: CASSYRGRTGELFF. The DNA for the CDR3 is TGTGCCAGCAGTTACAGGGGGCGGACCGGGGAGCTGTTTTTT.

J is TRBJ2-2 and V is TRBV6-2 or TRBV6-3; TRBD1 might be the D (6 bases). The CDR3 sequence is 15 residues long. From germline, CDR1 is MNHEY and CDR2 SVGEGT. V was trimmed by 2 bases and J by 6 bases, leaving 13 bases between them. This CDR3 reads CASSYSFRGPGELFF. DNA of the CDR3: TGTGCCAGCAGTTACAGCTTCAGGGGTCCCGGGGAGCTGTTTTTT.

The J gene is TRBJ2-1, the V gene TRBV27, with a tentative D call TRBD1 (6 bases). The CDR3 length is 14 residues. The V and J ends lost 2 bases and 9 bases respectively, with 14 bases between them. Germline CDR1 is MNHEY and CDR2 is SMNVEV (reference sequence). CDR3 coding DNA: TGTGCCAGCAGTTTAGGAACAGGGTTGGGTGAGCAGTTCTTC. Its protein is CASSLGTGLGEQFF.

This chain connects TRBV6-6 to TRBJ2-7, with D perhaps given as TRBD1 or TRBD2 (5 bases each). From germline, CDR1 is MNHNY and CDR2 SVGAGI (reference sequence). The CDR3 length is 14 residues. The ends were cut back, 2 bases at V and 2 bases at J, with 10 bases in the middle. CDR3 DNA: TGTGCCAGCAGTTACGGGACCACTACCTACGAGCAGTACTTC. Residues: CASSYGTTTYEQYF.

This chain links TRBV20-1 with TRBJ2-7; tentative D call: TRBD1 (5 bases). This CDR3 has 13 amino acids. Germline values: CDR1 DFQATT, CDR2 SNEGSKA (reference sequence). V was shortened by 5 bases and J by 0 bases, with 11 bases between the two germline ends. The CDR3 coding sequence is TGCAGTGCTCCCCCGACAGACTCCTACGAGCAGTACTTC. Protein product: CSAPPTDSYEQYF.

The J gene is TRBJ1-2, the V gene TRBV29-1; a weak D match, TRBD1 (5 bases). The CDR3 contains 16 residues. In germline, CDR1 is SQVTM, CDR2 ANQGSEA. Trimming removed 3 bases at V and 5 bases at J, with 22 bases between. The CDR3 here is CSVDPPGGPESYGYTF. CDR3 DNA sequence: TGCAGCGTTGACCCCCCCGGGGGTCCAGAAAGTTATGGCTACACCTTC.

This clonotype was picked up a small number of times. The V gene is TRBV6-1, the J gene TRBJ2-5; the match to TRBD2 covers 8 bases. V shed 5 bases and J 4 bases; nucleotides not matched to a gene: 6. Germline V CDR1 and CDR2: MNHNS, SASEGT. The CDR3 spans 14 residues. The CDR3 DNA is TGTGCCAGCAGTTCGGGGGGGCCTCGAGAGACCCAGTACTTC. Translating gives CASSSGGPRETQYF.

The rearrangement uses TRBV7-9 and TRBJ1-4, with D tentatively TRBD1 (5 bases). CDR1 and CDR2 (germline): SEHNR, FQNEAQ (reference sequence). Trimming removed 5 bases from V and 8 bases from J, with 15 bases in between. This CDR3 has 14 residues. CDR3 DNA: TGTGCCAGCAGCAGGGACCGCTTAGGAGAAAAACTGTTTTTT. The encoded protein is CASSRDRLGEKLFF.

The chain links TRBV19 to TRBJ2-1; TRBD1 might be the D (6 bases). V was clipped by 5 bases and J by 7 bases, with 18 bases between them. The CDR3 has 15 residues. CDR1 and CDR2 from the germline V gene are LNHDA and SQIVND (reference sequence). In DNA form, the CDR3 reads TGTGCCAGTAGTTCCCAGGTCTGGGGGCAAAATGAGCAGTTCTTC. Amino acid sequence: CASSSQVWGQNEQFF.

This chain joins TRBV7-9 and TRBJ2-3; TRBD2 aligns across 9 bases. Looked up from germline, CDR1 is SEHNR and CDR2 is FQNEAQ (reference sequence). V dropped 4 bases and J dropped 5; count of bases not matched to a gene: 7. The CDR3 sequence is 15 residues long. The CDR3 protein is CASSSGGRAGDTQYF. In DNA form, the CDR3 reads TGTGCCAGCAGCTCTGGCGGGAGGGCCGGAGATACGCAGTATTTT.

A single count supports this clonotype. This chain's CDR3 is CASTSSLLASYEQYF. The CDR3 nucleotides are TGTGCCAGCACCTCATCTCTTCTTGCGTCCTACGAGCAGTACTTC. This rearrangement joins TRBV12-3 or TRBV12-4 to TRBJ2-7, with D hard to call. With 7 bases removed from V and 1 base from J, the gap between germline ends came to 17 bases. This CDR3 region has 15 residues.

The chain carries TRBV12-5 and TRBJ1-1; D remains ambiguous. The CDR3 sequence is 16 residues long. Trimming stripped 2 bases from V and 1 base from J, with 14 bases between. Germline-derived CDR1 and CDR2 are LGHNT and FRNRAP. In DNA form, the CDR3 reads TGTGCTAGTGGTTTGCCCTATCTGCGGGGGAACACTGAAGCTTTCTTT. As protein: CASGLPYLRGNTEAFF.

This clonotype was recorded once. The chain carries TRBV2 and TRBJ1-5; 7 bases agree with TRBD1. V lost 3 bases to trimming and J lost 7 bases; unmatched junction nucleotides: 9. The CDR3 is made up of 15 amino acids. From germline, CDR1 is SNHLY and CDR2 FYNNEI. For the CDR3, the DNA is TGTGCCAGCAGTGATCCCACAGGGGTGGGACAGCCCCAGCATTTT. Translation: CASSDPTGVGQPQHF.